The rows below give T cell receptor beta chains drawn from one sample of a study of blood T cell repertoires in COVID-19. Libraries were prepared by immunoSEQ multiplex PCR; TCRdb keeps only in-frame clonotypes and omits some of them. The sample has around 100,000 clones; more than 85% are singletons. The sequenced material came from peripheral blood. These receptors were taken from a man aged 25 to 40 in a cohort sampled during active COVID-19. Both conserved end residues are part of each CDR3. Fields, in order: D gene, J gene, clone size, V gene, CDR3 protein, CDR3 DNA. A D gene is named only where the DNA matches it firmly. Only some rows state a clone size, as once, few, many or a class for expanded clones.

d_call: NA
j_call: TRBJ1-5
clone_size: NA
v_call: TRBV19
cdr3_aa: CASRAQVSDQPQHF
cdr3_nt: TGTGCCAGTAGGGCGCAGGTCTCTGACCAGCCCCAGCATTTT

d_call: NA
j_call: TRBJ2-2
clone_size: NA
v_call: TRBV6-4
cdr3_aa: CASRPGAADTGELFF
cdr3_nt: TGTGCCAGCAGACCGGGTGCGGCGGACACCGGGGAGCTGTTTTTT

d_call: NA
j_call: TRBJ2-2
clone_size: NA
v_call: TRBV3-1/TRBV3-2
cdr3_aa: CASSQDPGSTGELFF
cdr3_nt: TGTGCCAGCAGCCAAGATCCAGGGTCCACCGGGGAGCTGTTTTTT

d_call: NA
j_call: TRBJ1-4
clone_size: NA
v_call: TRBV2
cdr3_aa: CASRGGLSANEKLFF
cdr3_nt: TGTGCCAGCAGGGGGGGGCTAAGCGCTAATGAAAAACTGTTTTTT

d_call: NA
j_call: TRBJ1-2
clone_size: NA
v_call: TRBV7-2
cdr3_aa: CASSLPTRTVHGYTF
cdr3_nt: TGTGCCAGCAGCCTGCCGACAAGGACAGTCCATGGCTACACCTTC

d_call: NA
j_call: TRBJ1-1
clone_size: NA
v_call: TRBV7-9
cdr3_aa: CASSFPVNTEAFF
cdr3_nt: TGTGCCAGCAGCTTCCCGGTGAACACTGAAGCTTTCTTT

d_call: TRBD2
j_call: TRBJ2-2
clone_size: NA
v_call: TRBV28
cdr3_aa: CASSFERLAYTGELFF
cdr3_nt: TGTGCCAGCAGTTTCGAGAGACTAGCGTACACCGGGGAGCTGTTTTTT

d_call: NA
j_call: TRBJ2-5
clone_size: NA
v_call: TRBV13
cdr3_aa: CASSSLMPGDGLQETQYF
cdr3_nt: TGTGCCAGCAGCTCACTTATGCCCGGAGACGGACTCCAAGAGACCCAGTACTTC

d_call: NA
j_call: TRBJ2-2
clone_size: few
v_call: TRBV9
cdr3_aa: CASSVFDRNTGELFF
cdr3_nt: TGTGCCAGCAGCGTATTCGACAGAAACACCGGGGAGCTGTTTTTT

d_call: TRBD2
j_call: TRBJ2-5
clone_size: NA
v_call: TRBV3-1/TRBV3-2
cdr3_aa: CASSQGSSGGAQETQYF
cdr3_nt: TGTGCCAGCAGCCAAGGATCTAGCGGGGGGGCCCAAGAGACCCAGTACTTC

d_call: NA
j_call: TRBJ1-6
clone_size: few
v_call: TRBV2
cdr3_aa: CASTSEGARNSPLHF
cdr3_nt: TGTGCCAGCACTTCTGAGGGAGCTCGGAATTCACCCCTCCACTTT

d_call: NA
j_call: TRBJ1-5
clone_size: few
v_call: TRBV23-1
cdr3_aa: CASRRDTSNQPQHF
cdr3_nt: TGCGCCAGCAGACGGGACACTAGCAATCAGCCCCAGCATTTT

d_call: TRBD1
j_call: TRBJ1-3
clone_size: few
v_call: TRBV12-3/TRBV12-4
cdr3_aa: CASGGTGGHTIYF
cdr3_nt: TGTGCCAGCGGGGGAACAGGGGGACACACCATATATTTT

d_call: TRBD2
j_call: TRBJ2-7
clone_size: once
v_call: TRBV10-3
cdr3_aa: CAISGGAGGGEQYF
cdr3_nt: TGTGCCATCAGTGGGGGAGCGGGGGGAGGGGAGCAGTACTTC

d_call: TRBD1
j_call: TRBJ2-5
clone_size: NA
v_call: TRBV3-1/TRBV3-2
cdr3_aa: CASSPRDSQETQYF
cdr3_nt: TGTGCCAGCAGCCCCCGGGACAGCCAAGAGACCCAGTACTTC

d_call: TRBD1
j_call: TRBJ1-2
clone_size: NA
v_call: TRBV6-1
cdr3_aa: CASSEQGAYYGYTF
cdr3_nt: TGTGCCAGCAGTGAACAGGGGGCTTACTATGGCTACACCTTC

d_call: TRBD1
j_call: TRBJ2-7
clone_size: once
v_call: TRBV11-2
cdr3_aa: CASSRQGTSSYEQYF
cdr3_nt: TGTGCCAGCAGCCGACAGGGGACGAGCTCCTACGAGCAGTACTTC

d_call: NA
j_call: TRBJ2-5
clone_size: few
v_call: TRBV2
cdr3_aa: CAIRRGRSQETQYF
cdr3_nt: TGTGCCATCCGACGCGGCCGCTCCCAAGAGACCCAGTACTTC

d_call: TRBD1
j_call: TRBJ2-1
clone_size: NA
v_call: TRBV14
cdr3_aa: CASSQWTGGGEQFF
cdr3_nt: TGTGCCAGCAGCCAATGGACAGGGGGTGGTGAGCAGTTCTTC

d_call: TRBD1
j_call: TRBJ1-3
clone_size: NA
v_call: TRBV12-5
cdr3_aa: CASGPTGAGNTIYF
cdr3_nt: TGTGCTAGTGGTCCCACAGGGGCCGGAAACACCATATATTTT

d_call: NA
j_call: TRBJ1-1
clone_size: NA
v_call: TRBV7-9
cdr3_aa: CASRTGNTEAFF
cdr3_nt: TGTGCCAGCAGGACAGGGAACACTGAAGCTTTCTTT

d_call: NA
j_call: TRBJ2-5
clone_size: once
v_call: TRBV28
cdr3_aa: CASSPTVYQETQYF
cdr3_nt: TGTGCCAGCAGTCCGACAGTTTACCAAGAGACCCAGTACTTC

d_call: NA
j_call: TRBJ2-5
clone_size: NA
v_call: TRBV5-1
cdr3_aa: CASSLRPAGEYGETQYF
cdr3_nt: TGCGCCAGCAGCTTGCGTCCGGCAGGGGAATATGGAGAGACCCAGTACTTC

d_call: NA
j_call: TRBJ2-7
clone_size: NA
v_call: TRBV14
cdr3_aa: CASSQGAGWQHF
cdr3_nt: TGTGCCAGCAGCCAAGGGGCGGGTTGGCAGCACTTC

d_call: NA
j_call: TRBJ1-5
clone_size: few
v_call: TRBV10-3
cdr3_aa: CAISESIGGGQPQHF
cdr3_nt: TGTGCCATCAGTGAGTCGATCGGGGGGGGTCAGCCCCAGCATTTT

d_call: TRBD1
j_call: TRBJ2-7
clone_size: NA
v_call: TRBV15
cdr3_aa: CATSRDSGQIYEQYF
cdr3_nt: TGTGCCACCAGCAGAGATTCGGGACAGATCTACGAGCAGTACTTC